The 16 T cell receptor beta chains below were found in one sample sequenced in a study of control samples from healthy donors and cancer patients. Sequencing was performed with immunoSEQ multiplex PCR; in TCRdb, only in-frame clones are kept and a portion is missing. This table holds about 120,000 clones, under 95% found once. Sequenced: PBMCs. The receptor source for this set is a man in his fifties with head and neck cancer.

The V and J genes are TRBV11-2 and TRBJ2-2; D ambiguous. V gave up 5 bases and J gave up 0 bases, with 4 bases separating them. In germline, CDR1 is SGHAT, CDR2 FQNNGV. This CDR3 is built from 13 residues. The CDR3 here is CASSPTNTGELFF. CDR3 DNA: TGTGCCAGCAGCCCAACGAACACCGGGGAGCTGTTTTTT.

By share of the sample, this clone is medium-sized. The sample carries other DNA sequences with the same CDR3. The chain is built from TRBV4-3 and TRBJ1-1; D is unclear. This CDR3 is built from 16 residues. The ends were cut back, 0 bases at V and 0 bases at J, with 11 bases in the middle. CDR1 and CDR2 (germline): LGHNA, YSLEER. The DNA of the CDR3 is TGCGCCAGCAGCCAAGACAGAGGAGCCATGAACACTGAAGCTTTCTTT. Translating gives CASSQDRGAMNTEAFF.

The rearrangement joins TRBV5-1 to TRBJ2-7, with D possibly TRBD1 on 6 matching bases. Trimming removed 0 bases at V and 3 bases at J, with 13 bases between. The CDR3 sequence is 15 residues long. CDR1 is SGHRS and CDR2 is YFSETQ in the germline V gene. The CDR3 region is CASSLVGGRNYEQYF. The CDR3 region has the DNA TGCGCCAGCAGCTTGGTAGGGGGACGGAACTACGAGCAGTACTTC.

This clone was recorded only once. This rearrangement joins TRBV5-4 to TRBJ2-3; 11 bases map to TRBD2. The CDR3 extends over 17 amino acids. Germline CDR1 is SGHNT and CDR2 is YYREEE (reference sequence). Losses at the gene ends were 3 bases for V and 0 bases for J; bases not matched to a gene: 6. The CDR3 spells CASSSSTSGVSTDTQYF. As DNA, the CDR3 is TGTGCCAGCAGCTCCTCGACTAGCGGGGTGAGCACAGATACGCAGTATTTT.

The chain employs TRBV18 and TRBJ1-4, with no clear D. V dropped 2 bases and J dropped 7 bases, with 14 bases sitting between them. The length of the CDR3 is 15 residues. CDR1 KGHSH and CDR2 LQKENI come from the germline V gene. The CDR3 is CASSPSQSIGEKLFF. As DNA, the CDR3 is TGTGCCAGCTCACCAAGTCAGAGTATCGGTGAAAAACTGTTTTTT.

This sequence joins TRBV19 and TRBJ1-3; TRBD1 might be the D (6 bases). There are 17 residues in the CDR3. Germline assignment: CDR1 LNHDA and CDR2 SQIVND (reference sequence). The V gene lost 2 bases and the J gene lost 0 bases, with 14 bases spanning the gap. The CDR3 spells CASSIKPGANSGNTIYF. The CDR3 DNA is TGTGCCAGTAGTATAAAGCCGGGGGCAAACTCTGGAAACACCATATATTTT.

This rearrangement joins TRBV3-1 (or the pseudogene TRBV3-2) to TRBJ2-3, with 12 bases matching TRBD2. This CDR3 has 17 amino acids. The V segment lost 3 bases and the J segment 2 bases; nucleotides outside the gene matches: 6. Germline V gene data show CDR1 as LGHDT and CDR2 as YNNKEL (reference sequence). In DNA form, the CDR3 reads TGTGCCAGCAGCCAGAGACTAGCGGGGGACACCACAGATACGCAGTATTTT. Protein: CASSQRLAGDTTDTQYF.

In regard to this clone: At one of its ends the junction is not consistent with the germline gene, which may arise from a read error. The chain carries TRBV7-9 and TRBJ1-4; tentatively, D is TRBD1 (5 bases). Germline loops: CDR1 SEHNR, CDR2 FQNEAQ (reference sequence). The CDR3 spans 18 residues. The CDR3 spells CASRRQTNFPATNEKLFF. The CDR3 DNA is TGTGCCAGCAGAAGACAGACCAACTTCCCCGCAACTAATGAAAAGCTGTTTTTT.

The V call is TRBV3-1 (or the pseudogene TRBV3-2), the J call TRBJ2-5; D is possibly TRBD1 (5 bases). Germline-derived CDR1 and CDR2 are LGHDT and YNNKEL (reference sequence). Between the trimmed V and J ends, which lost 1 base and 5 bases, there was a span of 14 bases. CDR3 size: 15 residues. The CDR3 sequence is CASSQGRVPQETQYF. The CDR3 DNA sequence: TGTGCCAGCAGCCAAGGCAGGGTCCCTCAGGAGACCCAGTACTTC.

The chain links TRBV20-1 to TRBJ1-2; D uncertain. This CDR3 comprises 10 residues. The germline V and J ends were trimmed by 3 bases and 3 bases, with 2 bases remaining between them. Germline V gives CDR1 DFQATT, CDR2 SNEGSKA (reference sequence). The CDR3 protein is CSARDYGYTF. Written as DNA, the CDR3 is TGCAGTGCTAGGGACTATGGCTACACCTTC.

This clone was found once. This chain links TRBV5-6 with TRBJ2-5, with D perhaps TRBD1 (6 bases). Trimming stripped 3 bases from V and 2 bases from J, with 8 bases between. The V gene's germline CDR1 is SGHDT and CDR2 YYEEEE. The CDR3 runs to 13 residues. CDR3 DNA: TGTGCCAGCAGCTCCGGACAGCAAGAGACCCAGTACTTC. It is translated as CASSSGQQETQYF.

The J gene is TRBJ2-2, the V gene TRBV4-3; D perhaps matches TRBD2 (5 bases). Looked up from germline, CDR1 is LGHNA and CDR2 is YSLEER. Trimming stripped 0 bases from V and 4 bases from J, with 15 bases between. The CDR3 has 17 residues. CDR3 protein: CASSQDQRGGSTGELFF. The CDR3 coding sequence is TGCGCCAGCAGCCAAGATCAGCGCGGTGGGAGCACCGGGGAGCTGTTTTTT.

The table lists this clone with a count of one. The chain employs TRBV29-1 and TRBJ2-3; D is uncertain. The CDR3 sequence is 15 residues long. Germline V gene lookup returns CDR1 SQVTM and CDR2 ANQGSEA. The V and J ends lost 8 bases and 2 bases respectively, with 20 bases between them. This chain's CDR3 is CSSLDQRGATDTQYF. The CDR3 nucleotides read TGCAGCTCCCTAGACCAGCGAGGTGCCACAGATACGCAGTATTTT.

J is TRBJ1-5 and V is TRBV6-2 or TRBV6-3; D ambiguous. CDR1 MNHEY and CDR2 SVGEGT come from the germline V gene. The CDR3 is made up of 15 amino acids. Trimming cost V 6 bases and J 0 bases, with 12 bases left between them. CDR3 loop: CASSSGLNSNQPQHF. The CDR3 coding sequence is TGTGCCAGCAGCTCCGGACTTAATAGCAATCAGCCCCAGCATTTT.

The rearrangement links TRBV6-5 to TRBJ1-6, with a weak D call TRBD1 (5 bases). In germline, CDR1 is MNHEY, CDR2 SVGAGI. Trimming removed 6 bases from V and 9 bases from J, with 15 bases in between. This CDR3 has 14 residues. CDR3: CASRNGGGTSPLHF. As DNA, the CDR3 is TGTGCCAGCAGGAATGGTGGGGGGACTTCACCCCTCCACTTT.

The rearrangement uses TRBV28 and TRBJ2-4; 10 positions match TRBD1. In germline, CDR1 is MDHEN, CDR2 SYDVKM. The CDR3 has 17 residues. The V gene end was trimmed by 6 bases and the J gene end by 2 bases; junction bases not matched to a gene: 10. Here the CDR3 DNA reads TGTGCCAGCAGACCCTATCGGGACAGGGGTCCCAAAAACATTCAGTACTTC. It codes for CASRPYRDRGPKNIQYF. Using reference TRBV28 and TRBJ2-4 for the parts outside the CDR3, the full variable domain is DVKVTQSSRYLVKRTGEKVFLECVQDMDHENMFWYRQDPGLGLRLIYFSYDVKMKEKGDIPEGYSVSREKKERFSLILESASTNQTSMYLCASRPYRDRGPKNIQYFGAGTRLSVL.